Below, 3 T cell receptor beta chains from the same sample are listed, as sequenced in a study of T cell clonotyping in hematopoietic cell transplantation. Time point reported: recipient sample about 28 days before transplant, after cytoreduction. Assay used: immunoSEQ multiplex PCR; TCRdb lists only in-frame clones, some missing. The sample consists of over 10,000 clones, over 80% of them appearing once. Sequenced material: peripheral blood mononuclear cells, taken before stem cell transplant. These receptors were collected from a man aged 60-69 years with acute myeloid leukemia. Some clones in this sample may be carry-over from other donors' samples.

This clone was observed a few times. The J gene is TRBJ1-4, the V gene TRBV7-9; TRBD1 matches 8 bases. Germline V gene data show CDR1 as SEHNR and CDR2 as FQNEAQ (reference sequence). The CDR3 consists of 14 residues. The junction had 5 bases not matched to a gene; V was cut back by 4 bases and J by 7 bases. DNA for the CDR3: TGTGCCAGCAGCTCGGACAGGGTTATTGAAAAACTGTTTTTT. As protein: CASSSDRVIEKLFF.

The chain couples TRBV19 to TRBJ2-7; D perhaps matches TRBD2 (7 bases). The germline CDR1 and CDR2 sequences are LNHDA and SQIVND (reference sequence). CDR3 length: 12 amino acids. The CDR3 region has the DNA TGTGCTACCCGGGGGGCTGAGTACGAGCAGTACTTC. Its translation is CATRGAEYEQYF.

This sequence joins TRBV30 and TRBJ1-6, with D unresolved. Germline lookup yields CDR1 GTSNPN and CDR2 SVGIG (reference sequence). CDR3 length equals 15 residues. The V end was cut by 4 bases, the J end by 0 bases, with 10 bases between. The CDR3 DNA follows: TGTGCCTGGAAGCGGGAAAGCTCCTATAATTCACCCCTCCACTTT. Its protein is CAWKRESSYNSPLHF. The full variable domain, with the rest looked up from reference TRBV30 and TRBJ1-6, is SQTIHQWPATLVQPVGSPLSLECTVEGTSNPNLYWYRQAAGRGLQLLFYSVGIGQISSEVPQNLSASRPQDRQFILSSKKLLLSDSGFYLCAWKRESSYNSPLHFGNGTRLTVT.